This TCR beta chain originates from a study of response to subunit inactivated influenza vaccine. Study outcomes and limitations: Every seasonal influenza vaccination brings in few new T cells, the authors suggested.

Trimming removed 0 bases from V and 0 bases from J, with 17 bases in between. CDR1 SQVTM and CDR2 ANQGSEA come from the germline V gene. The CDR3 covers 17 residues. About this clonotype itself: Its cognate antigen is unknown.

TCRdb used MiXCR to reprocess the RT-PCR reads, holding one entry per CDR3 protein. This table holds more than 450,000 distinct CDR3 sequences, 12% found once. V usage is TRBV29-1 and J usage is TRBJ1-1; tentative D call: TRBD1 (5 bases). Sample: PBMCs from blood, taken on the day of vaccination. The sequence was collected from a man aged 50-59 years who received an inactivated influenza vaccine. The CDR3 is CSVEESFYRPLNTEAFF. DNA for the CDR3: TGCAGCGTTGAAGAGAGTTTCTACAGGCCCCTGAACACTGAAGCTTTCTTT.